This T cell receptor (beta chain) derives from a study of early T cells in non-severe SARS-CoV-2 infection (dated by TCRdb to about 2021). Study-level background: Because TCR sequencing relied on bulk RNA taken from unsorted whole blood, pairing of alpha and beta chains was not possible. Points the paper makes about the study in general: VDJdb matching was skewed toward anti-spike CD8 responses, so virus-specific expansions were likely underestimated and private and CD4 specificities were missed.

Libraries were made using 5' RACE. The sequencer listed for this sample is NextSeq 500. The TCR library protocol attached unique molecular identifiers to individual cDNA molecules to correct for sequencing error and PCR bias. Both TCR alpha and beta chains were sequenced, and tight co-correlation was observed between alpha and beta sequence abundances in each sample. In the paper's pipeline: V gene, J gene and CDR3 annotation of TCR sequences was performed with Decombinator V4. TCRs were defined as expanded if a significant change between any two time points was detected under a Poisson model with p below 0.0001. Abundances of TCRs were expressed as counts per million after normalisation to the total number of TCRs sequenced in each sample. TRAV1-2 paired with TRAJ12, TRAJ20 or TRAJ33 defined MAIT TCRs, while TRAV10 paired with TRAJ18 defined iNKT TCRs. VDJdb, accessed 1 November 2021, was searched for CMV, EBV and SARS-CoV-2 annotated TCRs, excluding TCRs annotated for multiple antigens. TCRdb handled the public reads itself, with Q25 trimming in fastp and clone calling in MiXCR, and kept productive beta chains. Each CDR3 protein appears once, grouped with its most common genes and DNA. The V and J calls come from TCRdb's annotation, not from the publication. The sample records about 64,000 distinct CDR3 sequences, 20% to 25% of which are singletons. 15% to 20% of the sample is held by the ten biggest clonotypes.

This clonotype showed up just a few times. Its binding antigen is unknown. Within one base of it there is no much larger clone, and no base qualities were kept. The CDR3 runs 13 residues from the cysteine to the phenylalanine. CDR3 DNA only is kept here, 39 bases in frame from base 1. V is reduced by 2 bases and J by 5 bases, leaving a spacing of 9 bases between them. This was a case-control study nested in a cohort of healthcare workers in London, UK, who had nasopharyngeal swab PCR tests and blood samples taken every week. Healthcare workers were enrolled in the week of the UK lockdown, from 23 to 31 March 2020, and were followed every week for up to roughly 15 weeks.

This sample comprised whole blood, obtained at baseline. The V and J genes are TRBV12-3 or TRBV12-4 and TRBJ2-5; TRBD2 could be the D gene, as 5 bases match. The clonotype comes from an adult who was a healthcare worker with PCR-confirmed SARS-CoV-2 infection or an uninfected control (not recorded which). The bases are TGTGCCAGCAGTTTAATGAGGGTTGAGACCCAGTACTTC. This gives the protein CASSLMRVETQYF.